This TCR beta chain came from a study of CD8+CD57+ T cells in acquired aplastic anemia. The authors sequenced patients whose flow cytometry had shown CD8+CD57+ cell expansion. The length of the CDR3 is 12 residues. CDR1 LNHDA and CDR2 SQIVND come from the germline V gene (reference sequence). Trimming took off 6 bases at V and 7 bases at J, with 12 bases between the two ends. Researchers used genomic DNA as the template to profile TCR beta VDJ and CDR3. TCRdb itself ran the reads through MiXCR, one entry per CDR3 protein. In the table there are approximately 58,000 distinct CDR3 sequences, approximately 50% of which are singletons.

Specimen: sorted CD4+, CD8+, or CD8+CD57+ T cells (not recorded which) from PBMCs. This TCR was recovered from a human donor with aplastic anemia. The chain joins TRBV19 to TRBJ1-1, with D possibly being TRBD1 (6 bases). CDR3 amino acids: CASRSRGSEAFF. In DNA, the CDR3 is TGTGCCAGTAGGTCGAGGGGGAGTGAAGCTTTCTTT.